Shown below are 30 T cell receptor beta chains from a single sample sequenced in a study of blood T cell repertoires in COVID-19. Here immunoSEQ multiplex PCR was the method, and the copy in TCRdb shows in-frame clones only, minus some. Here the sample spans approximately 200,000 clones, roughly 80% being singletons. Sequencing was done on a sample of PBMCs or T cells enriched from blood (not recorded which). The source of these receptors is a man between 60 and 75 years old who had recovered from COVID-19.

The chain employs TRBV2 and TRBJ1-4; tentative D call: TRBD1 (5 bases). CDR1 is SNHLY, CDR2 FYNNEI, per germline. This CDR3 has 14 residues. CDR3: CAIRGDGNNEKLFF. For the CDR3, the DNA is TGTGCAATCCGGGGGGACGGAAATAATGAAAAACTGTTTTTT. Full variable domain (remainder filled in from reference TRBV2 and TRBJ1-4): EPEVTQTPSHQVTQMGQEVILRCVPISNHLYFYWYRQILGQKVEFLVSFYNNEISEKSEIFDDQFSVERPDGSNFTLKIRSTKLEDSAMYFCAIRGDGNNEKLFFGSGTQLSVL.

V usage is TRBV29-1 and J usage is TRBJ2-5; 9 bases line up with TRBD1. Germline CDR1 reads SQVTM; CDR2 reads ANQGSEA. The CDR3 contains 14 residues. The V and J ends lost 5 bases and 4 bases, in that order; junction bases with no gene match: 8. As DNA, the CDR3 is TGCAGCGTTCTACAGGGGGCTCCCCCAGAGACCCAGTACTTC. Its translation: CSVLQGAPPETQYF.

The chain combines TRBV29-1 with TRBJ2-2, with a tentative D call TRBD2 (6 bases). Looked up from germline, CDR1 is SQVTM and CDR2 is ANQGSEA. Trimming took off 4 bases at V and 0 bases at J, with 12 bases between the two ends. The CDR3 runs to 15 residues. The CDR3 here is CSVVGGASNTGELFF. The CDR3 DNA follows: TGCAGCGTTGTTGGCGGGGCCTCGAACACCGGGGAGCTGTTTTTT.

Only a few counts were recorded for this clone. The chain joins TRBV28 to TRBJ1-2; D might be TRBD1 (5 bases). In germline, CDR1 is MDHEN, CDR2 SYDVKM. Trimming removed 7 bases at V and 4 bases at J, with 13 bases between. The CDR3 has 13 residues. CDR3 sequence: CASTSRRGYGYTF. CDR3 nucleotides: TGTGCCAGCACCTCGCGTAGGGGCTATGGCTACACCTTC.

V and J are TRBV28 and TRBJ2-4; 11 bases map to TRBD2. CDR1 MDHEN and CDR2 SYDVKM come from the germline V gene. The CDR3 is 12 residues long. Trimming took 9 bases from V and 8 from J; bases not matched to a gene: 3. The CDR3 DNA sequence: TGTGCCAGTAGCGGGGGGGCTTACATTCAGTACTTC. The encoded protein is CASSGGAYIQYF.

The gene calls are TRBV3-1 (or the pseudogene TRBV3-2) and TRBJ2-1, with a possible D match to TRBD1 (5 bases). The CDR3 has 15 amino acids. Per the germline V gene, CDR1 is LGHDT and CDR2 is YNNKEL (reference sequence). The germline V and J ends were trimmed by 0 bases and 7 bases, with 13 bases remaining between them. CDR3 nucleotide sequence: TGTGCCAGCAGCCAAGAGGCAGGGCCTGAGAATGAGCAGTTCTTC. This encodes CASSQEAGPENEQFF.

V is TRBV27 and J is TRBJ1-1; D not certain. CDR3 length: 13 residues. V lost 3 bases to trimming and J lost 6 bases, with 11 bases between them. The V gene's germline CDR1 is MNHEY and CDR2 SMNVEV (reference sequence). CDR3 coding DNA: TGTGCCAGCAGTTTTGGGTATGACTCTGAAGCTTTCTTT. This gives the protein CASSFGYDSEAFF.

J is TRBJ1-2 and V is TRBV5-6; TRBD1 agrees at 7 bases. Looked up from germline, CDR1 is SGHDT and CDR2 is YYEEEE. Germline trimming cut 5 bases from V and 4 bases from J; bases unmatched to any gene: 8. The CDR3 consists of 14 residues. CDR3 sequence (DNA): TGTGCCAGCAGGAGACAGGGAAGTTTCTATGGCTACACCTTC. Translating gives CASRRQGSFYGYTF. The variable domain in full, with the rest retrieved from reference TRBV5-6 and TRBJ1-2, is DAGVTQSPTHLIKTRGQQVTLRCSPKSGHDTVSWYQQALGQGPQFIFQYYEEEERQRGNFPDRFSGHQFPNYSSELNVNALLLGDSALYLCASRRQGSFYGYTFGSGTRLTVV.

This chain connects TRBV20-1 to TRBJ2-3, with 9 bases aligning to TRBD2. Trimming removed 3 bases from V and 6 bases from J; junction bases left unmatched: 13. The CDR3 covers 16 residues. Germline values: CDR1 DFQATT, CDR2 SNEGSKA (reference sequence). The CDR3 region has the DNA TGCAGTGCTAGTTGGTTGCTAGCGGGGCAGGAGGATACGCAGTATTTT. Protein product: CSASWLLAGQEDTQYF.

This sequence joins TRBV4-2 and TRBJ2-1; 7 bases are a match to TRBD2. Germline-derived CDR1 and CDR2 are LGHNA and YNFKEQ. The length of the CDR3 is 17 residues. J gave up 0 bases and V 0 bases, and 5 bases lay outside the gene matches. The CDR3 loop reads CASSQEAGTNSYNEQFF. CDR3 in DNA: TGTGCCAGCAGCCAAGAAGCCGGGACTAACTCCTACAATGAGCAGTTCTTC.

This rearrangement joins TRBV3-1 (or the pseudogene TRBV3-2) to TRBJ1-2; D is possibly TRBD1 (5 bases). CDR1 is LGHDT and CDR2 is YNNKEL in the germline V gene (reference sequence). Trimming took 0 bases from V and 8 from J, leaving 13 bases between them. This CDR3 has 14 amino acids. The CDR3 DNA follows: TGTGCCAGCAGCCAAGACGTGCGGGGCAGCGGCTACACCTTC. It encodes CASSQDVRGSGYTF.

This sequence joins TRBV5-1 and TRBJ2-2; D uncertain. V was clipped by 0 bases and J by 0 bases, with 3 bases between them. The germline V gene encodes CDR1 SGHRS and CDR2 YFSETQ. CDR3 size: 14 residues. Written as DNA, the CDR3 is TGCGCCAGCAGCTTGGACACGAACACCGGGGAGCTGTTTTTT. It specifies CASSLDTNTGELFF.

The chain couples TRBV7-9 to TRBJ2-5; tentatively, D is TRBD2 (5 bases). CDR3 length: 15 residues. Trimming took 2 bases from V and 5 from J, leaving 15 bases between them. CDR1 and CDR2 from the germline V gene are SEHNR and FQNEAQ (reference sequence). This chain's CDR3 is CASSLRGGDRETQYF. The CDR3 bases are TGTGCCAGCAGCTTACGGGGTGGTGATAGGGAGACCCAGTACTTC.

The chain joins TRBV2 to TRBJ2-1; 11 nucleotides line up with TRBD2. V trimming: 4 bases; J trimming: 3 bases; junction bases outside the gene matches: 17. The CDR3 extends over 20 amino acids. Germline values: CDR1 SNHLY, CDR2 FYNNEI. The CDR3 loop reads CASSVSPTKTSGGHYNEQFF. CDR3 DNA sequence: TGTGCCAGCAGTGTATCCCCAACTAAAACTAGCGGGGGCCACTACAATGAGCAGTTCTTC.

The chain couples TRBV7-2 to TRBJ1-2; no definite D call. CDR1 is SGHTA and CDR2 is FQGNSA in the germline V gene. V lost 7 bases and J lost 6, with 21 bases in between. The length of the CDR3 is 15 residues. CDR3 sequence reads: CASTPQPSGAHGYTF. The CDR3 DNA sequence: TGTGCCAGCACCCCCCAGCCTAGCGGTGCACATGGCTACACCTTC.

The CDR3 nucleotides are TGTGCCAGCAGCTCAATGGGACAGGGGGCTGAAAAACTGTTTTTT. Protein product: CASSSMGQGAEKLFF. The rearrangement uses TRBV13 and TRBJ1-4; TRBD1 aligns across 12 bases. J was trimmed by 7 bases and V by 4 bases; bases with no gene match: 4. The CDR3 runs 15 residues. CDR1 is PRHDT and CDR2 is FYEKMQ in the germline V gene (reference sequence).

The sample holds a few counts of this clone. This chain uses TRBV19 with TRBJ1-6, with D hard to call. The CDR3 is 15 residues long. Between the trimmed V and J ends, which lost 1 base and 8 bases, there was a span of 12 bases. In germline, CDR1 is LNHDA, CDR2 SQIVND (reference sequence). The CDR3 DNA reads TGTGCCAGTAGTATAGGGGCACGGCGGGATTCACCCCTCCACTTT. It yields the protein CASSIGARRDSPLHF.

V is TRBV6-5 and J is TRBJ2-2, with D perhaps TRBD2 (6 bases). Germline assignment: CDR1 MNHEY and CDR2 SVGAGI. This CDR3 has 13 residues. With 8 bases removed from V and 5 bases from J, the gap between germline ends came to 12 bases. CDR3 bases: TGTGCCAGCCTTCGGGGGACTACCGGGGAGCTGTTTTTT. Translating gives CASLRGTTGELFF.

The CDR3 DNA sequence: TGTGCCAGCAGTTTGGACTCTGGGAATTCACCCCTCCACTTT. This gives the protein CASSLDSGNSPLHF. V usage is TRBV6-5 and J usage is TRBJ1-6, with D unresolved. V shed 4 bases and J shed 7 bases, with 11 bases lying between them. CDR3 length equals 14 residues. CDR1 and CDR2 (germline): MNHEY, SVGAGI.

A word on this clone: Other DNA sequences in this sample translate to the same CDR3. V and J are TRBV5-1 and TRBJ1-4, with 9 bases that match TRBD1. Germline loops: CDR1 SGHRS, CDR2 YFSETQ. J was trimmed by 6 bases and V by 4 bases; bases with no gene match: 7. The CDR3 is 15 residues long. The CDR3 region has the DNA TGCGCCAGCAGCCTAGGGACAGGGTCGGATGAAAAACTGTTTTTT. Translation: CASSLGTGSDEKLFF. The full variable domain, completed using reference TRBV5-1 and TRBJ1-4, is KAGVTQTPRYLIKTRGQQVTLSCSPISGHRSVSWYQQTPGQGLQFLFEYFSETQRNKGNFPGRFSGRQFSNSRSEMNVSTLELGDSALYLCASSLGTGSDEKLFFGSGTQLSVL.

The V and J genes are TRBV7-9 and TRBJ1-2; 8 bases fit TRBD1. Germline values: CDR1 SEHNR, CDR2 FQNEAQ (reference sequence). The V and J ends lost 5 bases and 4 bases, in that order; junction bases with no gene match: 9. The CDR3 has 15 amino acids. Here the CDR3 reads CASSPRDRSFYGYTF. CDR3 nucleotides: TGTGCCAGCAGCCCCAGGGACAGGAGTTTCTATGGCTACACCTTC.

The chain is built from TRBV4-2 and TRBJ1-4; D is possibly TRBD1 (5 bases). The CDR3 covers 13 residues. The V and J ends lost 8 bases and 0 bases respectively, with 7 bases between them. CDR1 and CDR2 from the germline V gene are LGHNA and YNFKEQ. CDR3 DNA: TGTGCCAGCGGCAGGGCAACTAATGAAAAACTGTTTTTT. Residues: CASGRATNEKLFF.

The CDR3 region is CASSLGTGTTDTQYF. For the CDR3, the DNA is TGTGCCAGCAGCCTGGGGACAGGGACCACAGATACGCAGTATTTT. This rearrangement joins TRBV3-1 (or the pseudogene TRBV3-2) to TRBJ2-3, with 9 bases matching TRBD1. The CDR3 consists of 15 residues. Germline lookup yields CDR1 LGHDT and CDR2 YNNKEL (reference sequence). Trimming cost V 4 bases and J 2 bases; bases outside gene matches: 4.

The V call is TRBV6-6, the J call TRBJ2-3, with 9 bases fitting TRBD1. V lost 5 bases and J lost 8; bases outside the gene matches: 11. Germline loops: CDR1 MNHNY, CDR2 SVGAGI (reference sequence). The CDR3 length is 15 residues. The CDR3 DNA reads TGTGCCAGCAGTCCACAGGGGGCTCCTACGGCTACGCAGTATTTT. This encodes CASSPQGAPTATQYF.

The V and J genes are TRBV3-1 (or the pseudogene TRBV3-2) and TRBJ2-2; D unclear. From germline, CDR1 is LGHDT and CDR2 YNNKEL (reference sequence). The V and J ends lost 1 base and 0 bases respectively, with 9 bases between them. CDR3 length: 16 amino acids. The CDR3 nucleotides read TGTGCCAGCAGCCAAGGAGTCCGTGCGAACACCGGGGAGCTGTTTTTT. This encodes CASSQGVRANTGELFF.

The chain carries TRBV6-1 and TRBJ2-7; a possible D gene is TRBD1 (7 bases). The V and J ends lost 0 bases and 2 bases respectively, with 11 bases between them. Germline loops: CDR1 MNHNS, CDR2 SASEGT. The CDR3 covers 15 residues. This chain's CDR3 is CASSEAWRGPYEQYF. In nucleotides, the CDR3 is TGTGCCAGCAGTGAAGCATGGAGGGGGCCCTACGAGCAGTACTTC.

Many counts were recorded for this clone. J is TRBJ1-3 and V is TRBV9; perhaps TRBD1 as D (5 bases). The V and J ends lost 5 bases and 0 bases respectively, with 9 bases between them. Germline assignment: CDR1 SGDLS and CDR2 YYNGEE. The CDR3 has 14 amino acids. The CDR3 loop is CASSTGLSGNTIYF. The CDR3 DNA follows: TGTGCCAGCAGTACAGGCCTCTCTGGAAACACCATATATTTT.

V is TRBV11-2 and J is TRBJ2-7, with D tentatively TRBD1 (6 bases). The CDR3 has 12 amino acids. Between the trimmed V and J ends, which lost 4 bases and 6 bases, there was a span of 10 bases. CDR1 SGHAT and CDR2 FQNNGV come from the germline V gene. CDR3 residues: CASSSPGVEQYF. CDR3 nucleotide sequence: TGTGCCAGCAGCTCCCCAGGGGTCGAGCAGTACTTC.

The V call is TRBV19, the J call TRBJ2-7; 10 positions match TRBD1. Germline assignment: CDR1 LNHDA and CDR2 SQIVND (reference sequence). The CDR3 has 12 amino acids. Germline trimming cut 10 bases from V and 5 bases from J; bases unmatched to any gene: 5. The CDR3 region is CATRDRGNEQYF. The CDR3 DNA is TGTGCCACCCGGGACAGGGGTAACGAGCAGTACTTC.

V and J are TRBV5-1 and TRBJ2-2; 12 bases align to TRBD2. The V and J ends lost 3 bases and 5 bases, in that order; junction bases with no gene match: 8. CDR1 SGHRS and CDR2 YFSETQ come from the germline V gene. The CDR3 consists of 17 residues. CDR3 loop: CASSSPAGLAGTGELFF. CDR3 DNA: TGCGCCAGCAGCTCCCCCGCCGGACTAGCGGGGACCGGGGAGCTGTTTTTT. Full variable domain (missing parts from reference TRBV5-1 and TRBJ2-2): KAGVTQTPRYLIKTRGQQVTLSCSPISGHRSVSWYQQTPGQGLQFLFEYFSETQRNKGNFPGRFSGRQFSNSRSEMNVSTLELGDSALYLCASSSPAGLAGTGELFFGEGSRLTVL.